This T cell receptor (beta chain) came from a study of T cell responses to AZD1222 COVID-19 vaccine. Second-dose schedules of about 4 or about 12 weeks were combined. Between the trimmed V and J ends, which lost 6 bases and 2 bases, there was a span of 17 bases. The CDR3 is 16 amino acids. CDR1 and CDR2 from the germline V gene are LNHDA and SQIVND (reference sequence). TCRdb's copy holds only in-frame clones and misses some; the assay was immunoSEQ multiplex PCR. The table lists about 120,000 clones, around 93% of them singletons. For this clone: As yet, its antigen is unknown.

Overall study results and limits: CD4 TCRs associated with vaccination spanned spike, dominating at 160-218 and 743-854. Only after the peak T cell response were repertoires sampled.

Sequences were derived from peripheral blood, sampled 28 days after the second AZD1222 dose. This chain connects TRBV19 to TRBJ2-1; unclear D gene. The clonotype comes from an adult who received the AZD1222 COVID-19 vaccine. The CDR3 spells CASSLRVPRPYNEQFF. The CDR3, as DNA: TGTGCCAGTAGCCTTAGGGTCCCAAGGCCCTACAATGAGCAGTTCTTC.